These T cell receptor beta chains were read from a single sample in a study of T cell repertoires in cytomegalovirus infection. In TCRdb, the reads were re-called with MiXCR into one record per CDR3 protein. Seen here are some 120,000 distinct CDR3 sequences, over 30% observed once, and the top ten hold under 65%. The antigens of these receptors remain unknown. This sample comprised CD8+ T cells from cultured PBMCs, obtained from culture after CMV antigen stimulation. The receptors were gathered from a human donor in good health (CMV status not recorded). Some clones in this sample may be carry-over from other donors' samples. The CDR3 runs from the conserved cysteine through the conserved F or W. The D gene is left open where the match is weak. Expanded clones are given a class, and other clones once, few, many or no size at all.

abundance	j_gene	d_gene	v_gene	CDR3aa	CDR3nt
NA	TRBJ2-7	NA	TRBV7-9	CASSFTPGARSYEQYF	TGTGCCAGCAGCTTCACCCCGGGGGCCCGCTCCTACGAGCAGTACTTC
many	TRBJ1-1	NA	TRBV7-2	CASSWQGLNEAFF	TGTGCCAGCAGCTGGCAGGGGCTGAATGAAGCTTTCTTT
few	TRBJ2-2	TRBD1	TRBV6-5	CASSYEFGTGGLDGELFF	TGTGCCAGCAGTTACGAGTTCGGGACAGGGGGCCTGGACGGGGAGCTGTTTTTT
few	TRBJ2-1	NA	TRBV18	CASSPARQTYNEQFF	TGTGCCAGCTCACCAGCTAGACAGACCTACAATGAGCAGTTCTTC
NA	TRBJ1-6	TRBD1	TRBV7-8	CASSLAPTGGNSPLHF	TGTGCCAGCAGCTTAGCTCCCACAGGGGGTAATTCACCCCTCCACTTT
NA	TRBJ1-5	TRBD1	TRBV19	CASRKDRGLSNQPQHF	TGTGCCAGTCGAAAGGACAGGGGGCTTAGCAATCAGCCCCAGCATTTT
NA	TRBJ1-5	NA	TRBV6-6	CASLPGAPPQPQHF	TGTGCCAGCCTCCCTGGGGCTCCGCCTCAGCCCCAGCATTTT
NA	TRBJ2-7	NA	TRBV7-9	CASSLGGRDEQYF	TGTGCCAGCAGCTTAGGAGGCAGGGACGAGCAGTACTTC
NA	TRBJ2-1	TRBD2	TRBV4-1	CASSQPLAGGHNEQFF	TGCGCCAGCAGCCAGCCCCTAGCGGGGGGCCACAATGAGCAGTTCTTC
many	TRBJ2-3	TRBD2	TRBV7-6	CASSLGPPLAGGLSTDTQYF	TGTGCCAGCAGCTTAGGCCCACCACTAGCGGGGGGGCTCAGCACAGATACGCAGTATTTT
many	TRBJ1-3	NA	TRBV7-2	CASSLAPRGPESSGNTIYF	TGTGCCAGCAGCTTAGCCCCCCGGGGACCTGAGAGCTCTGGAAACACCATATATTTT
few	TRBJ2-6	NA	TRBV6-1	CASSQPGANVLTF	TGTGCCAGCAGTCAACCTGGGGCCAACGTCCTGACTTTC
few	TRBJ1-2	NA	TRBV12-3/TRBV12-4	CASSLSVRDSERGYTF	TGTGCCAGCAGTTTATCGGTACGGGACTCTGAGAGAGGCTACACCTTC
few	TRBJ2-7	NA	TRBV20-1	CSARDQRGTDYEQYF	TGCAGTGCTAGAGATCAGAGGGGCACGGACTACGAGCAGTACTTC
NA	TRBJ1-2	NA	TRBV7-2	CASSLEEDSANYGYTF	TGTGCCAGCAGCTTAGAGGAAGACAGCGCTAACTATGGCTACACCTTC
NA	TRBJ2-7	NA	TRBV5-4	CASSRDGPYEQYF	TGTGCCAGCAGCCGGGACGGTCCCTACGAGCAGTACTTC
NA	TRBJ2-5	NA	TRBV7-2	CASSTRGGANYQETQYF	TGTGCCAGCAGCACGAGGGGGGGGGCAAATTACCAAGAGACCCAGTACTTC
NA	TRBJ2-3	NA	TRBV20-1	CSARGEVTRQYF	TGCAGTGCTAGAGGCGAGGTCACTCGGCAGTATTTT
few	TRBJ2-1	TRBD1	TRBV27	CASIRDRGAYNEQFF	TGTGCCAGTATCCGGGACAGGGGGGCCTACAATGAGCAGTTCTTC
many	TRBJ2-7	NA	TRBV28	CASSFRGTQYEQYF	TGTGCCAGCAGTTTTAGGGGGACCCAGTACGAGCAGTACTTC
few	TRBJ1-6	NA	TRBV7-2	CASSLGAGVLHF	TGTGCCAGCAGCTTAGGGGCGGGGGTCCTCCACTTT
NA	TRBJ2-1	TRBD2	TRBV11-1	CASSFVPGTSGGAFDNEQFF	TGTGCCAGCAGCTTCGTTCCCGGGACTAGCGGGGGGGCCTTTGACAATGAGCAGTTCTTC
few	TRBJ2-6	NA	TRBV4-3	CASSQEDWTGASGANVLTF	TGCGCCAGCAGCCAAGAGGATTGGACTGGGGCCTCTGGGGCCAACGTCCTGACTTTC
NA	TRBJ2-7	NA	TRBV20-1	CSAPPIGGGTSYEQYF	TGCAGTGCTCCTCCTATAGGGGGGGGGACTTCCTACGAGCAGTACTTC
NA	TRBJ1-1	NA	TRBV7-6	CASSVGELTEAFF	TGTGCCAGCAGCGTAGGCGAATTAACAGAGGCTTTCTTT
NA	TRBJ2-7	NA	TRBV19	CASSPFGGPYEQYF	TGTGCCAGTAGTCCCTTCGGAGGGCCCTACGAGCAGTACTTC
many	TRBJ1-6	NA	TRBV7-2	CASSEKRHTYNSPLHF	TGTGCCAGCAGCGAAAAGCGACATACCTATAATTCACCCCTCCACTTT
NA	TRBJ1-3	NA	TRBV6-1	CASSVLQGSGNTIYF	TGTGCCAGCAGTGTATTACAGGGTTCCGGAAACACCATATATTTT
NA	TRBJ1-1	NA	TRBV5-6	CASSLHGLSRGRNTEAFF	TGTGCCAGCAGCTTACACGGACTTTCTAGGGGAAGGAACACTGAAGCTTTCTTT
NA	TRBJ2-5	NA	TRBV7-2	CASSPMGYYQETQYF	TGTGCCAGCAGCCCCATGGGGTATTACCAAGAGACCCAGTACTTC
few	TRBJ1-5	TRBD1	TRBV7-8	CASSWGQNQPQHF	TGTGCCAGCAGCTGGGGACAGAATCAGCCCCAGCATTTT
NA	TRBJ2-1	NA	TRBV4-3	CASSQGTVSSYNEQFF	TGCGCCAGCAGCCAAGGGACCGTTAGCTCCTACAATGAGCAGTTCTTC
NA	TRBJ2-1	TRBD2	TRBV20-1	CSAQGASGGIYNEQFF	TGCAGTGCTCAAGGGGCTAGCGGGGGGATATACAATGAGCAGTTCTTC
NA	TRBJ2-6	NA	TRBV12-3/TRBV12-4	CASSSPGDGANVLTF	TGTGCCAGCAGTTCGCCAGGGGACGGGGCCAACGTCCTGACTTTC
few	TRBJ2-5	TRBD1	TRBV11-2	CASSLDLYRGQETQYF	TGTGCCAGCAGCTTAGATTTGTACAGGGGCCAAGAGACCCAGTACTTC
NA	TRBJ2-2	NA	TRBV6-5	CASSNQDFDGTGELFF	TGTGCCAGCAGTAACCAGGATTTTGATGGGACCGGGGAGCTGTTTTTT
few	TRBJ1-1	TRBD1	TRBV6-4	CASSYRGGTEAFF	TGTGCCAGCAGTTACAGGGGCGGGACTGAAGCTTTCTTT
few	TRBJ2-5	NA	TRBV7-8	CASSFIGPQETQYF	TGTGCCAGCAGCTTTATCGGGCCCCAAGAGACCCAGTACTTC
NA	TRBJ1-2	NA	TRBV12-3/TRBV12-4	CASSEGPAGAFNYGYTF	TGTGCCAGCAGCGAGGGGCCCGCCGGCGCCTTTAACTATGGCTACACCTTC
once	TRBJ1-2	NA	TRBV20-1	CSAKQGDYGYTF	TGCAGTGCTAAACAGGGAGACTATGGCTACACCTTC
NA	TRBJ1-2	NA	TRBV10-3	CAIEREDYGYTF	TGTGCCATTGAGAGAGAGGACTATGGCTACACCTTC
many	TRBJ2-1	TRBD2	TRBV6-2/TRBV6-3	CASSSVAGGPYNEQFF	TGTGCCAGCAGTTCCGTGGCGGGGGGGCCCTACAATGAGCAGTTCTTC
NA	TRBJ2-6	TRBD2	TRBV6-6	CASSYEGLGTSGANVLTF	TGTGCCAGCAGTTACGAAGGACTAGGGACCTCTGGGGCCAACGTCCTGACTTTC
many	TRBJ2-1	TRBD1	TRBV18	CASSPRTGQYNEQFF	TGTGCCAGCTCACCCCGGACAGGGCAATACAATGAGCAGTTCTTC
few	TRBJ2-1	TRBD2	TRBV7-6	CASSFLSGGANEQFF	TGTGCCAGCAGCTTCTTGAGCGGGGGGGCAAATGAGCAGTTCTTC
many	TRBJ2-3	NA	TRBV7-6	CASRGGSTDTQYF	TGTGCCAGCAGGGGCGGTAGCACAGATACGCAGTATTTT
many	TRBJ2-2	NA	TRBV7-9	CASSPSGSNTGELFF	TGTGCCAGCAGCCCCTCGGGGTCGAACACCGGGGAGCTGTTTTTT
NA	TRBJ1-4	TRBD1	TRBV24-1	CATGTGSSTNFNEKLFF	TGTGCCACGGGGACAGGGTCGTCTACCAACTTTAATGAAAAACTGTTTTTT
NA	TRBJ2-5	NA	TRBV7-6	CASSLGPTAQETQYF	TGTGCCAGCAGCTTAGGTCCGACCGCCCAAGAGACCCAGTACTTC
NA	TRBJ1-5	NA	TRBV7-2	CASSSDRSNKPQHF	TGTGCCAGCAGCTCGGACAGATCCAATAAGCCCCAGCATTTT
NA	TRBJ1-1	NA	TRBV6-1	CASSEEGSGAFF	TGTGCCAGCAGTGAAGAGGGGAGTGGAGCTTTCTTT